The entry below gives a single T cell receptor beta chain sequence along with its context. The antigen is unknown. Germline CDR1 SGHVS, CDR2 FQNEAQ. The CDR3 sequence is 16 residues long. The data stem from a study of T cells expressing NK-cell markers. For the study at large: In the group of eight sequenced donors, seven were HCMV-seropositive and one was seronegative.

Beta-chain TCR cDNA was generated via 5'RACE template switching with UMIs. For each CDR3 protein, TCRdb gives one entry from its re-call of the 5' RACE reads, without DNA. The repertoire shows roughly 23,000 distinct CDR3 sequences; the top ten hold around three fifths. Findings and limits, study-wide: Where several donors were concerned, these clonotypes also led the CD3+CD56-NKG2C+ fraction. Top CD8+ clonotypes included the dominant CD3+CD56+NKG2C+ clonotypes in roughly 6 donors.

Sequenced sample: blood T cells: a sorted CD56 or NKG2C T cell subset, CD4+ or CD8+ T cells, or bulk PBMC T cells (not recorded which). The genes are TRBV7-8 and TRBJ2-1. The TCR sequence derives from a man aged 18 to 70 in good health. CDR3 residues: CASSPLRARSYNEQFF.